A selection of T cell receptor beta chains follows, all from one sample in a study of persistence of HIV-infected CD4 T cells. Their recognized antigens are unknown. Assay used: immunoSEQ multiplex PCR; TCRdb lists only in-frame clones, some missing. The repertoire has 35,000 to 55,000 clones, 88% of them found once; the top ten carry roughly 0.46%. This specimen was CD4+ T cells sorted from PBMCs after roughly 18-hour stimulation, taken from a patient who received antiretroviral therapy. All receptors come from an adult woman with HIV who was CMV-seropositive. Both conserved end residues are trimmed from each CDR3.

j_gene	v_gene	CDR3aa
TRBJ2-3	TRBV2	ASNIRTDTQY
TRBJ2-1	TRBV7-6	ASSSRQNNEQF
TRBJ2-5	TRBV10-3	AIGPSGEETQY
TRBJ1-2	TRBV7-6	ASSLDSAVNYGYT
TRBJ2-2	TRBV5-1	ASSLPDRNTGELF
TRBJ1-1	TRBV19	ASRGPGVDTEAF
TRBJ2-4	TRBV5-4	ASSTPGAKNIQY
TRBJ1-3	TRBV9	ASSPQGGPGNTIY
TRBJ1-4	TRBV5-5	ASSLVPPEVEKLF
TRBJ1-1	TRBV21-1	ASLLRGKGEMNTEAF
TRBJ2-7	TRBV10-3	AISEQKWGYEQY
TRBJ2-1	TRBV3-1/TRBV3-2	ASSVLPPRAGGSYNEQF
TRBJ1-3	TRBV5-4	ASSLSGSGNTIY
TRBJ1-2	TRBV6-5	ASTEGSVYGYT
TRBJ1-4	TRBV6-5	ARVDRAEKLF
TRBJ1-2	TRBV5-4	ASSLQSSIYGYT
TRBJ2-1	TRBV18	ASSPGAGVGNEQF
TRBJ1-2	TRBV7-8	ASSLGQFDGYT
TRBJ1-5	TRBV30	ACVRAGRGNQPQH
TRBJ2-1	TRBV6-4	ASSDPQTSGGRVYNEQF
TRBJ2-2	TRBV10-2	ASREKLTGTRNTGELF
TRBJ1-2	TRBV7-8	ASSSSGAYGYT
TRBJ1-6	TRBV7-2	ASSLGITNSPLH
TRBJ1-1	TRBV7-8	ASSLDDRGGSTEAF
TRBJ2-1	TRBV3-1/TRBV3-2	ASSHALAGGLRTYNEQF
TRBJ1-2	TRBV5-1	ASSPNPGVQKGYT
TRBJ2-1	TRBV6-5	ASTRGEQF
TRBJ1-2	TRBV18	ASSPPGQRVYGGYT
TRBJ1-4	TRBV30	AWSWGANEKLF
TRBJ2-7	TRBV21-1	ASSNLWCDNRDTFYEQY
TRBJ2-5	TRBV9	ASNPSGQETQY
TRBJ2-1	TRBV6-4	ASSVAGGRNEQF
TRBJ1-1	TRBV29-1	SGSQVPGRTEAF